Below, 18 T cell receptor beta chains from the same sample are listed, as sequenced in a study of metastatic and nonmetastatic thyroid tumors. TCRdb re-processed the PCR reads through MiXCR. This table holds around 20,000 clones, over 20% found once. Among the patients, none had received any treatment before thyroid surgery. The specimen was adjacent normal tissue. The origin of the receptors is a female donor with papillary thyroid cancer or a benign thyroid nodule (not recorded which). Some clones in this sample may be carry-over from other donors' samples.

The rearrangement links TRBV2 to TRBJ2-3, with 8 positions matching TRBD2. V shed 6 bases, J shed 5 bases, and the junction held 7 bases outside the gene matches. Germline V gives CDR1 SNHLY, CDR2 FYNNEI. This CDR3 is 14 amino acids long. In DNA, the CDR3 is TGTGCCAGCAGCAGCGGGGGAAGACGAGATACGCAGTATTTT. It codes for CASSSGGRRDTQYF.

This clone was seen a handful of times. Mismatch with germline at one junction end may stem from a read error. The chain employs TRBV6-1 and TRBJ1-2, with D possibly matching TRBD1 (6 bases). The CDR3 extends over 14 amino acids. Germline V gene lookup returns CDR1 MNHNS and CDR2 SASEGT. This CDR3 reads CASTPWGQNYGYIF. The CDR3 DNA reads TGTGCCAGCACCCCCTGGGGACAAAACTATGGCTACATCTTC.

The genes are TRBV20-1 and TRBJ2-7, with D perhaps TRBD1 (6 bases). The length of the CDR3 is 15 residues. Germline assignment: CDR1 DFQATT and CDR2 SNEGSKA (reference sequence). V lost 1 base and J 3 bases, leaving 16 bases between the germline ends. The CDR3 sequence is CSARVGTGYIYEQYF. The CDR3 coding sequence is TGCAGTGCTAGAGTGGGAACAGGGTACATCTACGAGCAGTACTTC.

The sample holds many counts of this clone. The V gene is TRBV7-6, the J gene TRBJ1-5, with D hard to call. Per germline, CDR1 SGHVS and CDR2 FNYEAQ. This CDR3 region has 14 residues. Deletions cut 1 base from V and 7 bases from J, with 11 bases between. The CDR3 sequence: CASSLEPYRQPQHF. The CDR3 DNA sequence: TGTGCCAGCAGCTTAGAACCCTATAGACAGCCCCAGCATTTT.

This clone was observed a handful of times. Here the CDR3 reads CASTGQGAQSYGYTF. Written as DNA, the CDR3 is TGTGCCAGCACCGGACAGGGGGCGCAAAGCTATGGCTACACCTTC. The V gene is TRBV2, the J gene TRBJ1-2; the match to TRBD1 covers 11 bases. The germline CDR1 and CDR2 sequences are SNHLY and FYNNEI. V shed 7 bases, J shed 4 bases, and the junction held 8 bases outside the gene matches. This CDR3 is 15 amino acids long. Full variable domain (outside the CDR3, taken from reference TRBV2 and TRBJ1-2): EPEVTQTPSHQVTQMGQEVILRCVPISNHLYFYWYRQILGQKVEFLVSFYNNEISEKSEIFDDQFSVERPDGSNFTLKIRSTKLEDSAMYFCASTGQGAQSYGYTFGSGTRLTVV.

The genes are TRBV12-3 or TRBV12-4 and TRBJ2-7, with D tentatively TRBD1 or TRBD2 (5 bases each). The CDR3 extends over 13 amino acids. V was trimmed by 6 bases and J by 3 bases, leaving 12 bases between them. CDR3 sequence: CASSPGPHYEQYV. The CDR3 DNA follows: TGTGCCAGCAGCCCGGGACCCCACTACGAGCAGTACGTC.

The chain carries TRBV7-9 and TRBJ2-2; D is possibly TRBD2 (5 bases). Germline CDR1 reads SEHNR; CDR2 reads FQNEAQ (reference sequence). The V and J ends lost 1 base and 5 bases respectively, with 11 bases between them. The CDR3 length is 15 residues. Written as DNA, the CDR3 is TGTGCCAGCAGCTTAGAACGAGGGCGGACCGGGGAGCTGTTTTTT. Residues: CASSLERGRTGELFF.

In this sample, this clone turned up a few times. The chain has TRBV6-5 and TRBJ2-7; no firm D call. Trimming cost V 6 bases and J 2 bases, with 26 bases left between them. The length of the CDR3 is 18 residues. Germline CDR1 is MNHEY and CDR2 is SVGAGI. The chain's CDR3 is CASSPTSRAPPQPYEQYF. CDR3 DNA: TGTGCCAGCAGCCCTACTTCTAGGGCCCCACCGCAACCCTACGAGCAGTACTTC.

A remark on this clone: Relative to the germline gene, one junction end is altered; a read error may explain this. Distinct nucleotide sequences in the sample also encode this CDR3. V and J are TRBV19 and TRBJ2-5; D perhaps matches TRBD2 (6 bases). CDR3 length: 13 residues. Looked up from germline, CDR1 is LNHDA and CDR2 is SQIVND (reference sequence). CDR3 nucleotides: TGCGCCAGTTCATCGGGGGTCTTTGGGACCCAGTACTTC. It translates to CASSSGVFGTQYF. The full variable domain, rest sourced from reference TRBV19 and TRBJ2-5, is DGGITQSPKYLFRKEGQNVTLSCEQNLNHDAMYWYRQDPGQGLRLIYYSQIVNDFQKGDIAEGYSVSREKKESFPLTVTSAQKNPTAFYLCASSSGVFGTQYFGPGTRLLVL.

This clone was counted a few times. V usage is TRBV2 and J usage is TRBJ2-7; unclear D gene. Germline assignment: CDR1 SNHLY and CDR2 FYNNEI. V lost 4 bases and J 0 bases, leaving 10 bases between the germline ends. The CDR3 is made up of 14 amino acids. CDR3 nucleotide sequence: TGTGCCAGCAGTGGTGAAGTCATCTCCTACGAGCAGTACTTC. It specifies CASSGEVISYEQYF.

This clone has only a few counts. V gene TRBV9 combines with J gene TRBJ2-1; D is perhaps TRBD2 (5 bases). The CDR3 is 15 residues long. Trimming stripped 2 bases from V and 4 bases from J, with 13 bases between. CDR1 SGDLS and CDR2 YYNGEE come from the germline V gene. The CDR3 sequence is CASSVRAQTYNEQFF. CDR3 DNA sequence: TGTGCCAGCAGCGTGAGGGCGCAGACATACAATGAGCAGTTCTTC.

This clone was observed a few times. CDR3 in DNA: TGTGCCAGCAGTCCCCGTGGAGGGGTCGGGACTGAAGCTTTCTTT. Translated: CASSPRGGVGTEAFF. V and J are TRBV12-3 or TRBV12-4 and TRBJ1-1; tentative D call: TRBD1 (5 bases). The CDR3 extends over 15 amino acids. The V gene lost 5 bases and the J gene lost 5 bases, with 18 bases spanning the gap.

On this clone itself: It may be a read error: a sequence one base away is much more abundant. The chain combines TRBV19 with TRBJ1-5; possibly TRBD1 for D (6 bases). This CDR3 is 15 amino acids long. Trimming removed 4 bases from V and 6 bases from J, with 16 bases in between. Germline V CDR1 and CDR2: LNHDA, SQIVND (reference sequence). CDR3 protein: CASSTTWDIIQPQHF. CDR3 in DNA: TGTGCCAGTAGTACCACTTGGGACATAATTCAGCCCCAGCATTTT.

By share, this clone ranks as medium-sized. This chain joins TRBV20-1 and TRBJ2-7, with TRBD2 matching over 7 bases. Germline V gives CDR1 DFQATT, CDR2 SNEGSKA (reference sequence). The CDR3 is 15 residues long. J lost 3 bases, V lost 0 bases, and 8 bases had no gene match. CDR3 sequence reads: CSARDNRGRSYEQYF. The CDR3 nucleotides read TGCAGTGCTAGAGATAATCGCGGGAGAAGCTACGAGCAGTACTTC.

Comments on this clone: No conserved phenylalanine or tryptophan ends this CDR3, so it is likely a read error. The gene calls are TRBV19 and TRBJ2-3; unclear D gene. The ends were cut back, 8 bases at V and 3 bases at J, with 3 bases in the middle. This CDR3 has 10 residues. CDR1 and CDR2 from the germline V gene are LNHDA and SQIVND (reference sequence). The CDR3 is CASVTDTQYL. The CDR3 bases are TGTGCCAGTGTAACAGATACGCAGTATTTG.

This chain connects TRBV20-1 to TRBJ1-3; D ambiguous. Trimming stripped 0 bases from V and 1 base from J, with 1 base between. The CDR3 extends over 12 amino acids. CDR1 is DFQATT, CDR2 SNEGSKA, per germline (reference sequence). CDR3 coding DNA: TGCAGTGCTAGAGAGTCTGGAAACACCATATATTTT. Protein: CSARESGNTIYF.

This clone was recorded many times. This may come from a read error, since a much larger clone is one base off. Written as DNA, the CDR3 is TGTGCCAGCAGCCTAGGGTTTGGGACGAGCTCCTACAAGCAGTACTTC. This translates into CASSLGFGTSSYKQYF. V and J are TRBV11-1 and TRBJ2-7, with D perhaps given as TRBD1 or TRBD2 (5 bases each). Looked up from germline, CDR1 is SGHAT and CDR2 is FQDESV (reference sequence). The CDR3 runs 16 residues.

Within the sample, this clone is medium-sized. V usage is TRBV2 and J usage is TRBJ1-5, with no clear D. V was pared by 7 bases and J by 0 bases, with 7 bases between. This CDR3 contains 13 residues. Germline V gene lookup returns CDR1 SNHLY and CDR2 FYNNEI. The CDR3 DNA reads as TGTGCCAGCAAAGTTTATAGCAATCAGCCCCAGCATTTT. It codes for CASKVYSNQPQHF.